Below are 6 T cell receptor beta chains sequenced from a single sample in a study of T cell responses to AZD1222 COVID-19 vaccine. Only in-frame clones appear in the TCRdb table, and some are missing; sequencing was by immunoSEQ multiplex PCR. The sample holds around 110,000 clones, about 89% seen once. The sequencing used peripheral blood, collected 28 days after the second AZD1222 dose. Receptors originate from an adult who received the AZD1222 COVID-19 vaccine.

This chain joins TRBV27 and TRBJ1-1, with D maybe TRBD1 (6 bases). V was cut by 0 bases and J by 4 bases, with 9 bases left in between. Per the germline V gene, CDR1 is MNHEY and CDR2 is SMNVEV (reference sequence). This CDR3 spans 14 amino acids. The CDR3 loop reads CASSLSGGGTEAFF. The CDR3 region has the DNA TGTGCCAGCAGTTTATCTGGGGGCGGCACTGAAGCTTTCTTT.

This sequence joins TRBV27 and TRBJ1-1, with D perhaps TRBD1 (6 bases). CDR1 is MNHEY, CDR2 SMNVEV, per germline (reference sequence). CDR3 length equals 14 residues. Trimming took off 2 bases at V and 4 bases at J, with 11 bases between the two ends. The CDR3: CASSLGGLGTEAFF. The CDR3 DNA sequence: TGTGCCAGCAGTTTAGGGGGCCTCGGCACTGAAGCTTTCTTT.

V and J are TRBV6-2 or TRBV6-3 and TRBJ2-7; no reliable D call. The germline CDR1 and CDR2 sequences are MNHEY and SVGEGT. V lost 2 bases, J lost 2 bases, and 4 bases lay in between. The CDR3 contains 12 residues. DNA for the CDR3: TGTGCCAGCAGTTACCGAGCCTACGAGCAGTACTTC. This codes for CASSYRAYEQYF.

This chain links TRBV24-1 with TRBJ2-2; 7 positions agree with TRBD2. Germline values: CDR1 KGHDR, CDR2 SFDVKD. The CDR3 covers 16 residues. Trimming removed 0 bases from V and 6 bases from J; junction bases left unmatched: 6. The CDR3 loop reads CATSDLGGGGPGELFF. In nucleotides, the CDR3 is TGTGCCACCAGTGATTTGGGAGGCGGGGGACCCGGGGAGCTGTTTTTT.

This sequence joins TRBV6-1 and TRBJ1-2; 8 nucleotides line up with TRBD1. CDR3 length: 14 residues. Germline V gene lookup returns CDR1 MNHNS and CDR2 SASEGT. Germline trimming cut 1 base from V and 4 bases from J; bases unmatched to any gene: 2. In nucleotides, the CDR3 is TGTGCCAGCAGTGAAGGGACAGGGATCTATGGCTACACCTTC. It yields the protein CASSEGTGIYGYTF.

J is TRBJ1-6 and V is TRBV25-1, with D possibly being TRBD1 (5 bases). Germline assignment: CDR1 MGHDK and CDR2 SYGVNS. The V end was cut by 1 base, the J end by 1 base, with 5 bases between. The CDR3 spans 15 residues. CDR3: CASSEWGSYNSPLHF. The CDR3 DNA is TGTGCCAGCAGTGAATGGGGGTCCTATAATTCACCCCTCCACTTT.